What follows are 31 T cell receptor beta chains derived from one specimen sequenced in a study of T-cell memory formation after mild COVID-19. Each CDR3 protein gets one entry after TCRdb re-called the 5' RACE reads with MiXCR. The data show about 320,000 distinct CDR3 sequences, around 15% seen once. The sample consisted of PBMCs or a T cell subset sorted from them (not recorded which). Receptors were obtained from a man in his late teens or twenties who had mild COVID-19 (a few samples of this study predate the infection). Cell type and time point are not known.

This clonotype was seen a few times. This chain connects TRBV2 to TRBJ2-3, with unresolved D. The germline CDR1 and CDR2 sequences are SNHLY and FYNNEI. The CDR3 extends over 15 amino acids. Deletions cut 1 base from V and 0 bases from J, with 8 bases between. CDR3 coding DNA: TGTGCCAGCAGTGAAGTGGAATCTAGCACAGATACGCAGTATTTT. Its translation: CASSEVESSTDTQYF.

The chain couples TRBV7-2 to TRBJ2-5; 7 positions match TRBD1. The CDR3 is 16 amino acids. The junction had 14 bases not matched to a gene; V was cut back by 5 bases and J by 5 bases. CDR1 and CDR2 from the germline V gene are SGHTA and FQGNSA. The CDR3 region has the DNA TGTGCCAGCAGCAAGAACCCGAGGACAGGAATGGAGACCCAGTACTTC. This codes for CASSKNPRTGMETQYF.

The V and J genes are TRBV11-3 and TRBJ2-1; 8 positions match TRBD1. CDR1 and CDR2 from the germline V gene are SGHNT and YENEEA. The CDR3 spans 15 residues. The V segment lost 3 bases and the J segment 6 bases; nucleotides outside the gene matches: 7. CDR3 bases: TGTGCCAGCAGCTTCGAAGACGGGACAGGCAATGAGCAGTTCTTC. It yields the protein CASSFEDGTGNEQFF.

The V and J genes are TRBV6-5 and TRBJ2-5; 13 nucleotides agree with TRBD2. This CDR3 has 16 residues. The germline V gene has CDR1 MNHEY and CDR2 SVGAGI. The trim removed 6 bases at V and 3 bases at J, leaving 7 bases unmatched. The CDR3 region is CASSLGLAGNEETQYF. CDR3 sequence (DNA): TGTGCCAGCAGCTTGGGACTAGCGGGGAATGAAGAGACCCAGTACTTC.

This clonotype was seen more than once but under ten times. V is TRBV14 and J is TRBJ2-1; TRBD2 matches 13 bases. V gave up 5 bases and J gave up 8 bases; unmatched junction bases: 12. The CDR3 spans 17 residues. The germline V gene has CDR1 SGHDN and CDR2 FVKESK. The DNA of the CDR3 is TGTGCCAGCAGCGGACTAGCGGGGGTCTCTCCCGGGGATGAGCAGTTCTTC. This gives the protein CASSGLAGVSPGDEQFF.

The genes are TRBV5-1 and TRBJ2-5; weak D call: TRBD2 (6 bases). Looked up from germline, CDR1 is SGHRS and CDR2 is YFSETQ. CDR3 size: 15 residues. The V end was cut by 4 bases, the J end by 4 bases, with 17 bases between. The CDR3 protein is CASSLVGGGGETQYF. CDR3 nucleotides: TGCGCCAGCAGCCTGGTTGGGGGAGGTGGAGAGACCCAGTACTTC. Full variable domain (outside the CDR3, taken from reference TRBV5-1 and TRBJ2-5): KAGVTQTPRYLIKTRGQQVTLSCSPISGHRSVSWYQQTPGQGLQFLFEYFSETQRNKGNFPGRFSGRQFSNSRSEMNVSTLELGDSALYLCASSLVGGGGETQYFGPGTRLLVL.

This clonotype has ten or more counts. CDR3: CASSFPGETQYF. In DNA, the CDR3 is TGTGCCAGCAGCTTTCCTGGGGAGACCCAGTACTTC. The genes are TRBV5-4 and TRBJ2-5, with unresolved D. The CDR3 has 12 amino acids. Germline CDR1 is SGHNT and CDR2 is YYREEE (reference sequence). With 2 bases removed from V and 5 bases from J, the gap between germline ends came to 7 bases.

This clonotype was seen a few times. The rearrangement joins TRBV15 to TRBJ2-7; the match to TRBD1 covers 11 bases. This CDR3 region has 16 residues. CDR1 and CDR2 from the germline V gene are LNHNV and YYDKDF (reference sequence). Unmatched junction bases numbered 10, after V lost 5 bases and J lost 4 bases. The CDR3 sequence is CATSRPPGQGGYEQYF. DNA of the CDR3: TGTGCCACCAGCCGACCTCCGGGACAGGGGGGATACGAGCAGTACTTC.

The chain couples TRBV12-3 or TRBV12-4 to TRBJ1-4; D remains unclear. CDR3 length: 15 amino acids. V shed 5 bases and J shed 0 bases, with 10 bases lying between them. Here the CDR3 reads CASSPPGTTNEKLFF. The DNA of the CDR3 is TGTGCCAGCAGTCCCCCAGGAACAACTAATGAAAAACTGTTTTTT.

This clonotype was seen a handful of times. The chain recombines TRBV24-1 with TRBJ1-5; D not resolved. The CDR3 length is 12 residues. V gave up 5 bases and J gave up 7 bases, with 8 bases separating them. CDR1 is KGHDR and CDR2 is SFDVKD in the germline V gene. The CDR3 protein is CATSVGRQPQHF. CDR3 nucleotide sequence: TGTGCCACCAGTGTTGGCAGACAGCCCCAGCATTTT.

This clonotype occurred a few times. V gene TRBV7-9 combines with J gene TRBJ1-4; 10 bases line up with TRBD1. The CDR3 runs 15 residues. Germline loops: CDR1 SEHNR, CDR2 FQNEAQ (reference sequence). The ends lost 6 bases at V and 6 bases at J; junction bases unmatched: 7. The CDR3 reads CASRGIGTGDEKLFF. The CDR3 DNA follows: TGTGCCAGCAGGGGAATCGGGACAGGGGATGAAAAACTGTTTTTT.

The chain joins TRBV5-1 to TRBJ2-5; 9 bases line up with TRBD2. J gave up 4 bases and V 4 bases, and 5 bases lay outside the gene matches. The CDR3 consists of 14 residues. Germline assignment: CDR1 SGHRS and CDR2 YFSETQ. CDR3 region: CASSPRGGPETQYF. The DNA for the CDR3 is TGCGCCAGCAGCCCGCGGGGGGGTCCAGAGACCCAGTACTTC.

V usage is TRBV9 and J usage is TRBJ2-1; D may be TRBD1 or TRBD2 (5 bases each). This CDR3 region has 14 residues. CDR1 and CDR2 from the germline V gene are SGDLS and YYNGEE. Trimming took 5 bases from V and 0 from J, leaving 9 bases between them. The CDR3 nucleotides read TGTGCCAGCAGGGGGGAAGGCTCCTACAATGAGCAGTTCTTC. Its protein is CASRGEGSYNEQFF.

This clonotype was counted a few times. V gene TRBV6-5 combines with J gene TRBJ2-3, with TRBD1 identical over 8 bases. CDR3 length: 12 amino acids. Trimming took 5 bases from V and 12 from J; bases not matched to a gene: 7. Germline CDR1 reads MNHEY; CDR2 reads SVGAGI. In DNA form, the CDR3 reads TGTGCCAGCAGTCACGGGACAGGTTCCCAGTATTTT. It specifies CASSHGTGSQYF.

V usage is TRBV20-1 and J usage is TRBJ1-2, with 7 positions matching TRBD1. V dropped 0 bases and J dropped 8; count of bases not matched to a gene: 15. The CDR3 spans 16 residues. Germline CDR1 is DFQATT and CDR2 is SNEGSKA (reference sequence). CDR3 sequence: CSARDRREGGDKGYTF. The CDR3 region has the DNA TGCAGTGCTAGAGATCGGCGAGAAGGGGGCGATAAGGGCTACACCTTC.

The V and J genes are TRBV15 and TRBJ2-3; D gene unclear. The V gene lost 3 bases and the J gene lost 4 bases, with 17 bases spanning the gap. Per germline, CDR1 LNHNV and CDR2 YYDKDF (reference sequence). This CDR3 has 16 residues. CDR3 in DNA: TGTGCCACCAGCAGGGGAAGAGGTAGTAGAGCAGATACGCAGTATTTT. This encodes CATSRGRGSRADTQYF.

The chain has TRBV19 and TRBJ2-7, with D perhaps being TRBD1 or TRBD2 (5 bases each). The CDR3 runs to 16 residues. CDR1 is LNHDA, CDR2 SQIVND, per germline (reference sequence). Trimming removed 3 bases from V and 3 bases from J, with 18 bases in between. The CDR3: CASSIRTGRGYYEQYF. The CDR3 DNA sequence: TGTGCCAGTAGTATTCGAACGGGACGGGGCTACTACGAGCAGTACTTC. The full variable domain, in which reference TRBV19 and TRBJ2-7 provide the parts outside the CDR3, is DGGITQSPKYLFRKEGQNVTLSCEQNLNHDAMYWYRQDPGQGLRLIYYSQIVNDFQKGDIAEGYSVSREKKESFPLTVTSAQKNPTAFYLCASSIRTGRGYYEQYFGPGTRLTVT.

The chain employs TRBV3-1 and TRBJ2-5; perhaps TRBD2 as D (5 bases). Germline V CDR1 and CDR2: LGHDT, YNNKEL (reference sequence). The V and J ends lost 4 bases and 5 bases respectively, with 14 bases between them. This CDR3 spans 14 amino acids. The CDR3 DNA sequence: TGTGCCAGCAGCCGAGGAGGCACCGAGGAGACCCAGTACTTC. Protein sequence: CASSRGGTEETQYF.

This clonotype was recorded a few times. The chain carries TRBV2 and TRBJ1-6, with 11 bases fitting TRBD1. The CDR3 covers 15 residues. The germline CDR1 and CDR2 sequences are SNHLY and FYNNEI. The V gene end was trimmed by 6 bases and the J gene end by 6 bases; junction bases not matched to a gene: 4. CDR3 residues: CASRDRGLGNSPLHF. The CDR3 DNA is TGTGCCAGCAGGGACAGGGGGCTCGGTAATTCACCCCTCCACTTT.

V is TRBV29-1 and J is TRBJ1-2; the match to TRBD1 covers 9 bases. Germline CDR1 and CDR2: SQVTM and ANQGSEA. The V and J ends lost 7 bases and 4 bases, in that order; junction bases with no gene match: 10. The CDR3 is made up of 14 amino acids. The CDR3: CSAADRGGVYGYTF. The CDR3, as DNA: TGCAGCGCCGCGGACAGGGGAGGAGTCTATGGCTACACCTTC. The full variable domain, its missing parts supplied by reference TRBV29-1 and TRBJ1-2, is SAVISQKPSRDICQRGTSLTIQCQVDSQVTMMFWYRQQPGQSLTLIATANQGSEATYESGFVIDKFPISRPNLTFSTLTVSNMSPEDSSIYLCSAADRGGVYGYTFGSGTRLTVV.

V is TRBV6-6 and J is TRBJ1-5; the match to TRBD1 covers 9 bases. Looked up from germline, CDR1 is MNHNY and CDR2 is SVGAGI (reference sequence). Trimming removed 5 bases from V and 7 bases from J; junction bases left unmatched: 3. The CDR3 runs to 13 residues. The CDR3 loop reads CASSTGGRQPQHF. The CDR3 nucleotides read TGTGCCAGCAGTACAGGGGGCAGACAGCCCCAGCATTTT.

This clonotype was counted between two and nine times. The chain joins TRBV9 to TRBJ2-1, with D tentatively TRBD1 (5 bases). V was pared by 0 bases and J by 3 bases, with 7 bases between. Germline lookup yields CDR1 SGDLS and CDR2 YYNGEE. The CDR3 loop spans 14 amino acids. The DNA of the CDR3 is TGTGCCAGCAGCGTAGAGGGGTTCTACAATGAGCAGTTCTTC. This codes for CASSVEGFYNEQFF.

This clonotype was detected many times. The chain employs TRBV21-1 and TRBJ2-5; the table's D call, TRBD1, has no DNA check behind it. TRBV21-1 is given as a pseudogene. The CDR3 contains 19 residues. The CDR3 bases are TGTGCCAGCAGCAAAGGAAAAGGGCCCCGGGACAGGTACCAAGAGACCCAGTACTTC. Amino acid sequence: CASSKGKGPRDRYQETQYF.

This sequence joins TRBV18 and TRBJ2-5, with D perhaps matching TRBD1 (6 bases). The CDR3 totals 15 residues. The ends were cut back, 2 bases at V and 7 bases at J, with 17 bases in the middle. Per the germline V gene, CDR1 is KGHSH and CDR2 is LQKENI. The CDR3 DNA reads as TGTGCCAGCTCACCAGGACAGACCCTCCTGGGGACCCAGTACTTC. Translated, it gives CASSPGQTLLGTQYF. The entire variable domain, with the rest obtained from reference TRBV18 and TRBJ2-5, is as follows: NAGVMQNPRHLVRRRGQEARLRCSPMKGHSHVYWYRQLPEEGLKFMVYLQKENIIDESGMPKERFSAEFPKEGPSILRIQQVVRGDSAAYFCASSPGQTLLGTQYFGPGTRLLVL.

This clonotype was detected only once. V usage is TRBV4-3 and J usage is TRBJ2-5; 7 bases fit TRBD2. This CDR3 has 17 residues. Losses at the gene ends were 0 bases for V and 4 bases for J; bases not matched to a gene: 11. Per germline, CDR1 LGHNA and CDR2 YSLEER. In DNA, the CDR3 is TGCGCCAGCAGCCAAGATCGGAGCGGGGCCGGGGGAGAGACCCAGTACTTC. Translated, it gives CASSQDRSGAGGETQYF.

This sequence joins TRBV6-2 or TRBV6-3 and TRBJ1-6; 7 positions match TRBD1. The CDR3 loop spans 15 amino acids. V gave up 0 bases and J gave up 8 bases; unmatched junction bases: 4. In germline, CDR1 is MNHEY, CDR2 SVGEGT. CDR3 in amino acids: CASSYSGGSDSPLHF. The CDR3, as DNA: TGTGCCAGCAGTTACTCAGGGGGCTCGGATTCACCCCTCCACTTT.

The chain links TRBV4-3 to TRBJ1-6, with TRBD1 identical over 10 bases. V shed 4 bases and J 6 bases; nucleotides not matched to a gene: 9. This CDR3 comprises 17 residues. The V gene's germline CDR1 is LGHNA and CDR2 YSLEER. Here the CDR3 DNA reads TGCGCCAGCAGCCCAAGTGGGACAGGGGTCCGTAATTCACCCCTCCACTTT. The encoded protein is CASSPSGTGVRNSPLHF.

This clonotype was seen repeatedly, ten times or more. The chain is built from TRBV4-1 and TRBJ2-4; TRBD1 might be the D (6 bases). The CDR3 totals 16 residues. CDR1 is MGHRA, CDR2 YSYEKL, per germline. Trimming stripped 4 bases from V and 9 bases from J, with 22 bases between. The CDR3 nucleotides are TGCGCCAGCAGCCCCTATATTGGTGAGGCAGGGGTCATTCAGTACTTC. It codes for CASSPYIGEAGVIQYF.

The V call is TRBV20-1, the J call TRBJ1-6; the match to TRBD1 covers 7 bases. V gave up 6 bases and J gave up 5 bases; unmatched junction bases: 10. This CDR3 region has 15 residues. Germline values: CDR1 DFQATT, CDR2 SNEGSKA (reference sequence). The CDR3 reads CSAPSRDRDNSPLHF. In nucleotides, the CDR3 is TGCAGTGCGCCGTCGAGGGACAGAGATAATTCACCCCTCCACTTT.

In its sample, this clonotype was seen a few times. J is TRBJ2-5 and V is TRBV7-7, with 9 bases aligning to TRBD2. V lost 5 bases and J lost 3; bases outside the gene matches: 7. The germline CDR1 and CDR2 sequences are SSHAT and FNYEAQ (reference sequence). The CDR3 sequence is 15 residues long. As DNA, the CDR3 is TGTGCCAGCAGCCAAGGCAGCGGGGGGAAAGAGACCCAGTACTTC. This gives the protein CASSQGSGGKETQYF.

This sequence joins TRBV7-9 and TRBJ1-1, with D possibly TRBD1 on 5 matching bases. Trimming shortened V by 5 bases and J by 1 base, and 14 bases separated the two germline ends. The CDR3 spans 15 residues. Germline CDR1 is SEHNR and CDR2 is FQNEAQ (reference sequence). The CDR3 nucleotides are TGTGCCAGCAGCGGAGAGCTGGGGCCGAACACTGAAGCTTTCTTT. Its protein product is CASSGELGPNTEAFF.